This TCR beta chain is from a study of control samples from healthy donors and cancer patients (dated by TCRdb to about 2020). Library method: the immunoSEQ multiplex PCR assay. The table comes from immuneACCESS by way of TCRdb, which keeps in-frame sequences with V and J called. Part of the clones is missing from these tables; in studies checked, under half for an unresolved V gene and the rest for unknown reasons. The sample table records 95,000 to 150,000 clones; approximately 90% of these occur just once. In total, the top ten clones hold 7.8% of the sample. Here V drops 10 bases and J drops 7 bases, and the junction holds 11 bases not matched to any gene. The CDR3 contains 15 residues, cysteine and phenylalanine counted. Kept here is only the CDR3 DNA, which spans 45 bases and is read in frame from base 1. CDR1 and CDR2 were assigned from the germline V gene as KGHDR and SFDVKD. With regard to this clone: Which antigen it targets is not known. The sample holds no much larger clone one base away, and base qualities are not on file.

The specimen was blood. Recombination linked TRBV24-1 to TRBJ2-2; 10 of the junction bases match TRBD1. The receptor was derived from a woman aged 18 to 35 in good health. This receptor has the CDR3 CATWTGGVTNGELFF. The DNA sequence reads TGTGCCACATGGACAGGGGGTGTAACGAACGGGGAGCTGTTTTTT.